This is a list of T cell receptor beta chains from one sample in a study of T cell repertoires in cytomegalovirus infection. TCRdb recomputed calls from the reads with MiXCR, one row per CDR3 protein. The sample consists of some 130,000 distinct CDR3 sequences, roughly 9% of them appearing once. Material: PBMCs. The origin of the receptors is a human donor in good health (CMV status not recorded). Some clones in this sample may be carry-over from other donors' samples. CDR3s include the opening cysteine and the closing phenylalanine or tryptophan. A D gene is named only where the DNA matches it firmly. Rows give clone size only sometimes, using once, few, many, or a class for an expanded clone.

D: TRBD1; V: TRBV20-1; J: TRBJ1-1; length: 13; size: .; CDR3: CSAMNRGNTEAFF; DNA: TGCAGTGCTATGAACAGGGGGAACACTGAAGCTTTCTTT
D: TRBD2; V: TRBV28; J: TRBJ2-1; length: 16; size: many; CDR3: CASSLPLSGGANEQFF; DNA: TGTGCCAGCAGTTTGCCCCTCTCCGGGGGGGCCAATGAGCAGTTCTTC
D: TRBD1; V: TRBV7-6; J: TRBJ2-6; length: 19; size: many; CDR3: CASSLYPGQPTSGANVLTF; DNA: TGTGCCAGCAGCTTATACCCGGGACAGCCGACCTCTGGGGCCAACGTCCTGACTTTC
D: .; V: TRBV5-1; J: TRBJ2-7; length: 14; size: many; CDR3: CASSLDPSTYEQYF; DNA: TGCGCCAGCAGCTTGGATCCTTCCACCTACGAGCAGTACTTC
D: .; V: TRBV25-1; J: TRBJ1-1; length: 15; size: many; CDR3: CASSEYGRWNTEAFF; DNA: TGTGCCAGCAGTGAATACGGTCGCTGGAACACTGAAGCTTTCTTT
D: TRBD2; V: TRBV20-1; J: TRBJ2-7; length: 13; size: many; CDR3: CSAGTSGGDEQYF; DNA: TGCAGTGCTGGGACTAGCGGGGGGGACGAGCAGTACTTC
D: .; V: TRBV28; J: TRBJ1-2; length: 11; size: .; CDR3: CATGGVEGYTF; DNA: TGTGCCACGGGGGGGGTGGAAGGCTACACCTTC
D: .; V: TRBV5-4; J: TRBJ1-1; length: 12; size: many; CDR3: CASSVQNTEAFF; DNA: TGTGCCAGCAGCGTACAGAACACTGAAGCTTTCTTT
D: .; V: TRBV29-1; J: TRBJ2-1; length: 12; size: many; CDR3: CSVGFQNNEQFF; DNA: TGCAGCGTTGGGTTTCAGAACAATGAGCAGTTCTTC
D: .; V: TRBV12-3/TRBV12-4; J: TRBJ1-5; length: 14; size: many; CDR3: CASSPGSLNQPQHF; DNA: TGTGCCAGCAGCCCGGGCAGCCTCAATCAGCCCCAGCATTTT
D: .; V: TRBV19; J: TRBJ2-2; length: 14; size: .; CDR3: CASSIGGQTGELFF; DNA: TGTGCCAGTAGTATCGGGGGACAGACCGGGGAGCTGTTTTTT
D: .; V: TRBV20-1; J: TRBJ1-2; length: 13; size: few; CDR3: CSAMTEEARVYTF; DNA: TGCAGTGCAATGACCGAGGAGGCCAGGGTCTACACCTTC
D: TRBD2; V: TRBV7-2; J: TRBJ2-7; length: 13; size: many; CDR3: CASSSRGVREQYF; DNA: TGTGCCAGCAGCTCCCGGGGGGTACGGGAGCAGTACTTC
D: .; V: TRBV20-1; J: TRBJ1-1; length: 14; size: many; CDR3: CSARDGWGGTEAFF; DNA: TGCAGTGCTAGAGACGGGTGGGGCGGGACTGAAGCTTTCTTT
D: TRBD2; V: TRBV7-6; J: TRBJ2-5; length: 18; size: many; CDR3: CASSLAGGAGSGQETQYF; DNA: TGTGCCAGCAGCTTAGCCGGGGGGGCCGGTTCTGGGCAAGAGACCCAGTACTTC
D: TRBD1; V: TRBV7-6; J: TRBJ1-4; length: 15; size: many; CDR3: CASSLTGGEVEKLFF; DNA: TGTGCCAGCAGCTTGACAGGGGGCGAAGTTGAAAAACTGTTTTTT
D: .; V: TRBV12-5; J: TRBJ2-1; length: 14; size: few; CDR3: CASGLDGVLHEQFF; DNA: TGTGCTAGTGGTTTGGACGGGGTTCTCCATGAGCAGTTCTTC
D: TRBD1; V: TRBV7-2; J: TRBJ2-1; length: 15; size: many; CDR3: CASSLGGADYNEQFF; DNA: TGTGCCAGCAGCCTAGGGGGCGCGGACTACAATGAGCAGTTCTTC
D: TRBD1; V: TRBV7-2; J: TRBJ2-5; length: 15; size: many; CDR3: CASSPGGTGVGTQYF; DNA: TGTGCCAGCAGCCCCGGCGGGACAGGGGTAGGGACCCAGTACTTC
D: .; V: TRBV7-2; J: TRBJ2-1; length: 14; size: many; CDR3: CASSLAIEVLEQFF; DNA: TGTGCCAGCAGCTTAGCGATAGAAGTTCTTGAGCAGTTCTTC
D: TRBD1; V: TRBV20-1; J: TRBJ2-1; length: 14; size: many; CDR3: CSASPGGGHNEQFF; DNA: TGCAGTGCTAGCCCAGGGGGCGGACACAATGAGCAGTTCTTC
D: .; V: TRBV11-1; J: TRBJ1-1; length: 13; size: many; CDR3: CASSYPTNTEAFF; DNA: TGTGCCAGCAGCTATCCGACGAACACTGAAGCTTTCTTT
D: TRBD1; V: TRBV7-9; J: TRBJ1-1; length: 15; size: many; CDR3: CASSFPGTGGWEAFF; DNA: TGTGCCAGCAGCTTCCCCGGGACAGGGGGTTGGGAAGCTTTCTTT
D: TRBD2; V: TRBV29-1; J: TRBJ2-3; length: 15; size: few; CDR3: CSVPLAGGPLDTQYF; DNA: TGCAGCGTCCCTCTAGCGGGGGGGCCATTAGATACGCAGTATTTT
D: .; V: TRBV29-1; J: TRBJ1-2; length: 10; size: .; CDR3: CSVEDSPLVF; DNA: TGCAGCGTTGAAGATTCCCCTCTGGTCTTC
D: .; V: TRBV20-1; J: TRBJ2-2; length: 13; size: many; CDR3: CSVYHPNTGELFF; DNA: TGTTCCGTGTACCATCCTAACACCGGGGAGCTGTTTTTT
D: .; V: TRBV15; J: TRBJ2-7; length: 13; size: many; CDR3: CATSRVVSYEQYF; DNA: TGTGCCACCAGCAGAGTGGTTTCCTACGAGCAGTACTTC
D: .; V: TRBV28; J: TRBJ1-1; length: 14; size: .; CDR3: CASSSAPQITEAFF; DNA: TGTGCCAGCAGTTCGGCACCGCAAATCACTGAAGCTTTCTTT
D: .; V: TRBV11-2; J: TRBJ1-1; length: 14; size: .; CDR3: CASSFYGANTEAFF; DNA: TGTGCCAGCAGCTTTTACGGGGCAAACACTGAAGCTTTCTTT
D: TRBD1; V: TRBV7-9; J: TRBJ1-6; length: 17; size: many; CDR3: CASSLGQGVPSDSPLHF; DNA: TGTGCCAGCAGCTTGGGACAGGGGGTTCCCAGTGATTCACCCCTCCACTTT
D: .; V: TRBV12-3/TRBV12-4; J: TRBJ2-3; length: 14; size: many; CDR3: CASSRGHLTDTQYF; DNA: TGTGCCAGCAGCCGTGGACACCTCACAGATACGCAGTATTTT
D: TRBD2; V: TRBV7-3; J: TRBJ2-1; length: 13; size: many; CDR3: CASSWVGGNEQFF; DNA: TGTGCCAGCAGCTGGGTGGGGGGGAATGAGCAGTTCTTC
D: .; V: TRBV6-6; J: TRBJ2-3; length: 15; size: .; CDR3: CASNPRTLVQHTQYF; DNA: TGTGCCAGCAATCCCCGTACCCTTGTTCAACATACGCAGTATTTT
D: TRBD1; V: TRBV28; J: TRBJ1-2; length: 15; size: few; CDR3: CASSLTPPGGYGYTF; DNA: TGTGCCAGCAGTTTAACCCCCCCAGGGGGATATGGCTACACCTTC
D: TRBD1; V: TRBV19; J: TRBJ1-1; length: 14; size: .; CDR3: CASRRDRVTTEAFF; DNA: TGTGCCAGTAGGAGGGACAGGGTGACCACTGAAGCTTTCTTT
D: .; V: TRBV6-2/TRBV6-3; J: TRBJ1-6; length: 13; size: many; CDR3: CASSQGINSPLHF; DNA: TGTGCCAGCAGTCAGGGGATTAATTCACCCCTCCACTTT
D: .; V: TRBV7-2; J: TRBJ1-2; length: 13; size: many; CDR3: CASSLTDHYGYTF; DNA: TGTGCCAGCAGCCTGACAGATCACTATGGCTACACCTTC
D: TRBD1; V: TRBV2; J: TRBJ2-5; length: 13; size: few; CDR3: CASWARDRETQYF; DNA: TGTGCCAGCTGGGCCCGGGACAGAGAGACCCAGTACTTC
D: .; V: TRBV7-8; J: TRBJ2-7; length: 14; size: many; CDR3: CASSPPGRSYEQYF; DNA: TGTGCCAGCAGCCCCCCAGGAAGGAGCTACGAGCAGTACTTC
D: .; V: TRBV18; J: TRBJ2-1; length: 14; size: few; CDR3: CASSPEDINNEQFF; DNA: TGTGCCAGCTCACCAGAGGATATAAACAATGAGCAGTTCTTC
D: .; V: TRBV19; J: TRBJ1-6; length: 14; size: .; CDR3: CASSVRQVRSPLHF; DNA: TGTGCCAGTAGTGTGAGACAGGTTCGATCACCCCTCCACTTT
D: .; V: TRBV7-9; J: TRBJ1-2; length: 14; size: many; CDR3: CASSLSQVNYGYTF; DNA: TGTGCCAGCAGCCTATCACAGGTTAACTATGGCTACACCTTC
D: .; V: TRBV7-2; J: TRBJ2-2; length: 13; size: many; CDR3: CASSSLWLGELFF; DNA: TGTGCCAGCAGCTCTCTGTGGCTCGGGGAGCTGTTTTTT
D: .; V: TRBV24-1; J: TRBJ1-5; length: 12; size: many; CDR3: CATSEINQPQHF; DNA: TGTGCCACCAGTGAAATCAATCAGCCCCAGCATTTT
D: TRBD2; V: TRBV29-1; J: TRBJ2-1; length: 12; size: many; CDR3: CSVRRSSGGQFF; DNA: TGCAGCGTCCGAAGGTCTAGCGGGGGGCAGTTCTTC
D: .; V: TRBV20-1; J: TRBJ1-5; length: 16; size: .; CDR3: CSASNRANGGNQPQHF; DNA: TGCAGTGCTAGTAACAGGGCCAATGGAGGCAATCAGCCCCAGCATTTT
D: .; V: TRBV14; J: TRBJ2-1; length: 18; size: many; CDR3: CASSQDIRGGLPFNEQFF; DNA: TGTGCCAGCAGCCAAGATATCAGGGGGGGGCTCCCCTTCAATGAGCAGTTCTTC
D: TRBD2; V: TRBV7-2; J: TRBJ2-5; length: 17; size: many; CDR3: CASSLNGRGGPEETQYF; DNA: TGTGCCAGCAGCTTAAATGGGCGGGGGGGCCCGGAGGAGACCCAGTACTTC
D: .; V: TRBV6-5; J: TRBJ1-2; length: 15; size: .; CDR3: CASSTRTVTNYGYTF; DNA: TGTGCCAGCAGTACCAGGACAGTAACTAACTATGGCTACACCTTC
D: TRBD1; V: TRBV29-1; J: TRBJ2-1; length: 14; size: few; CDR3: CSVVKGASYNEQFF; DNA: TGCAGCGTTGTGAAGGGGGCCTCCTACAATGAGCAGTTCTTC
D: .; V: TRBV6-2/TRBV6-3; J: TRBJ1-2; length: 14; size: many; CDR3: CASSNYRDDYGYTF; DNA: TGTGCCAGCAGTAACTACAGGGATGACTATGGCTACACCTTC
D: TRBD2; V: TRBV7-2; J: TRBJ2-1; length: 18; size: many; CDR3: CASSLGVAGGFSGNEQFF; DNA: TGTGCCAGCAGCTTAGGTGTAGCGGGGGGTTTCTCGGGAAATGAGCAGTTCTTC
D: TRBD2; V: TRBV18; J: TRBJ2-1; length: 16; size: many; CDR3: CASSPPGLAGGNEQFF; DNA: TGTGCCAGCTCGCCACCGGGACTAGCGGGGGGCAATGAGCAGTTCTTC
D: TRBD1; V: TRBV11-2; J: TRBJ2-5; length: 15; size: many; CDR3: CASSFDRGLRETQYF; DNA: TGTGCCAGCAGCTTTGACAGGGGGCTACGGGAGACCCAGTACTTC